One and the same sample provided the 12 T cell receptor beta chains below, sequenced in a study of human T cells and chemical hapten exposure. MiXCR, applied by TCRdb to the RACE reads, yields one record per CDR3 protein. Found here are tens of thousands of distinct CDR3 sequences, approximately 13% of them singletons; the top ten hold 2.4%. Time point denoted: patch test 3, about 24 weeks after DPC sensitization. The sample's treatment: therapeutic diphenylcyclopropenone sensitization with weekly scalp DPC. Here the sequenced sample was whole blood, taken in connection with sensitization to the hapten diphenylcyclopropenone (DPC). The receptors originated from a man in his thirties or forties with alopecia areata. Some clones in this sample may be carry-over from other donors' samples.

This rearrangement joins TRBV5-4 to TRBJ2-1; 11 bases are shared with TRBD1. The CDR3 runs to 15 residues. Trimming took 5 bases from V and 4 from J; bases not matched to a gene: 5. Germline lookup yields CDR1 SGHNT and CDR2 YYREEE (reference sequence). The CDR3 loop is CASSGQGAGYNEQFF. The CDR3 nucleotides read TGTGCCAGCAGTGGACAGGGGGCAGGGTACAATGAGCAGTTCTTC. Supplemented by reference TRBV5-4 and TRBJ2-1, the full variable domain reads ETGVTQSPTHLIKTRGQQVTLRCSSQSGHNTVSWYQQALGQGPQFIFQYYREEENGRGNFPPRFSGLQFPNYSSELNVNALELDDSALYLCASSGQGAGYNEQFFGPGTRLTVL.

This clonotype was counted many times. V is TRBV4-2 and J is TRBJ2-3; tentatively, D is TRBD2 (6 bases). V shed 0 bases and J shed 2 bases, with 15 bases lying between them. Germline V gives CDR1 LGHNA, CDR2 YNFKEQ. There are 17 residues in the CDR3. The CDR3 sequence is CASSQELGGTPTDTQYF. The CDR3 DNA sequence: TGTGCCAGCAGCCAAGAGTTGGGGGGAACCCCCACAGATACGCAGTATTTT.

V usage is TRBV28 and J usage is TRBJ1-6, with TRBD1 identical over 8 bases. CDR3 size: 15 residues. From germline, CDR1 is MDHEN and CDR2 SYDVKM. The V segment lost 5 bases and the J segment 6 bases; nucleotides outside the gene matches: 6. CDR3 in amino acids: CASSPTGQVNSPLHF. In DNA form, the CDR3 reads TGTGCCAGCAGTCCAACGGGACAGGTTAATTCACCCCTCCACTTT.

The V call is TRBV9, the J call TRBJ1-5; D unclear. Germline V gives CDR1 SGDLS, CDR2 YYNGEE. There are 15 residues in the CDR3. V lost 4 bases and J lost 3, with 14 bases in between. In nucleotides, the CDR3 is TGTGCCAGCAGCCCAGCCCTTGGGCCCAATCAGCCCCAGCATTTT. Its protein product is CASSPALGPNQPQHF.

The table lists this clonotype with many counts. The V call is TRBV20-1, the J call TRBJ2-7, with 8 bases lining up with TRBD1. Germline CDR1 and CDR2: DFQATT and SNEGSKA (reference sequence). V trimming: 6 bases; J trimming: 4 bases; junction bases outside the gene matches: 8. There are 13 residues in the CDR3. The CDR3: CSAPDRVNYEQYF. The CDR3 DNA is TGCAGTGCGCCGGACAGGGTAAATTACGAGCAGTACTTC.

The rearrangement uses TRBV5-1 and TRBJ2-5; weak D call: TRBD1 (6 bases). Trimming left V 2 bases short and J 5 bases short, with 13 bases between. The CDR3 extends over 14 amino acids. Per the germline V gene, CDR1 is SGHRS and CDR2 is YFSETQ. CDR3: CASSLSRGRETQYF. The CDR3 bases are TGCGCCAGCAGCTTAAGCAGGGGCCGGGAGACCCAGTACTTC.

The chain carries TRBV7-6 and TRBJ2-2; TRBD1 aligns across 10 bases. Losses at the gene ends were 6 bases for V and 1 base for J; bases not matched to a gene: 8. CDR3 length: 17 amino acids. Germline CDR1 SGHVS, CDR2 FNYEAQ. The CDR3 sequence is CASSKAGTGVNTGELFF. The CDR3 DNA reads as TGTGCCAGCAGTAAAGCCGGGACAGGGGTGAACACCGGGGAGCTGTTTTTT.

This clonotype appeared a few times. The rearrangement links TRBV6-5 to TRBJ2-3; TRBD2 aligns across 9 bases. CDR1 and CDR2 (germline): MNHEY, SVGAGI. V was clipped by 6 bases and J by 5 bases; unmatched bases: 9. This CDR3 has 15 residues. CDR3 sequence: CASRGTSPVLDTQYF. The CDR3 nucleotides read TGTGCCAGCAGGGGGACTAGCCCGGTCTTAGATACGCAGTATTTT.

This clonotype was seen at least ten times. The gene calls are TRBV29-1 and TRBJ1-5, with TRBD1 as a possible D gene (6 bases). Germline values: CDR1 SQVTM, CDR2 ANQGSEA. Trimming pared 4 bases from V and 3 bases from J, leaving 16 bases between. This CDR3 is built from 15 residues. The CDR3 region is CSVAPGANANQPQHF. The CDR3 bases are TGCAGCGTTGCACCAGGGGCGAATGCCAATCAGCCCCAGCATTTT.

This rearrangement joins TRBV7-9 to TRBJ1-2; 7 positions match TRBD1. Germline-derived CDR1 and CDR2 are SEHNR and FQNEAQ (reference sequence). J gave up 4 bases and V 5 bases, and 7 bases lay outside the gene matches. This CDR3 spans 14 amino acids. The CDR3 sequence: CASSSLTGFYGYTF. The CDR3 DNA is TGTGCCAGCAGCAGCCTGACAGGGTTCTATGGCTACACCTTC. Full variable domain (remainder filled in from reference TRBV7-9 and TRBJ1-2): DTGVSQNPRHKITKRGQNVTFRCDPISEHNRLYWYRQTLGQGPEFLTYFQNEAQLEKSRLLSDRFSAERPKGSFSTLEIQRTEQGDSAMYLCASSSLTGFYGYTFGSGTRLTVV.

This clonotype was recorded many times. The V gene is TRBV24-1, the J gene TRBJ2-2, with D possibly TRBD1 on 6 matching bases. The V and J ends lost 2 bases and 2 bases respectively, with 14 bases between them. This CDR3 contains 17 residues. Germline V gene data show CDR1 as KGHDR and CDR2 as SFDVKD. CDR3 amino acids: CATSDSQAGVNTGELFF. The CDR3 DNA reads TGTGCCACCAGTGATTCTCAGGCAGGGGTCAACACCGGGGAGCTGTTTTTT.

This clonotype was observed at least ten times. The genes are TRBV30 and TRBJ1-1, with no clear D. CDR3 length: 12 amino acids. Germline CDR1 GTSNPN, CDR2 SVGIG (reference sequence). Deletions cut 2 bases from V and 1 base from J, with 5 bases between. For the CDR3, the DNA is TGTGCCTGGAGTCCCCGGAACACTGAAGCTTTCTTT. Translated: CAWSPRNTEAFF.